What follows are 31 T cell receptor beta chains derived from one specimen sequenced in a study of blood T cell repertoires in COVID-19. Clones were sequenced by immunoSEQ multiplex PCR, and TCRdb holds only the in-frame ones, with some missing. The table has fewer than 600,000 clones, 70% to 90% seen once. Sample: PBMCs or T cells enriched from blood (not recorded which). The receptors stem from a woman aged 40 to 55 who had recovered from COVID-19.

The chain combines TRBV6-2 or TRBV6-3 with TRBJ2-1; 7 bases are a match to TRBD1. Trimming at V came to 5 bases and at J to 5 bases, leaving 18 bases not matched to a gene. The CDR3 is made up of 18 amino acids. The V gene's germline CDR1 is MNHEY and CDR2 SVGEGT. For the CDR3, the DNA is TGTGCCAGCAGTGAGGGACAGCTAGGACGAAGGAGAAACAATGAGCAGTTCTTC. It codes for CASSEGQLGRRRNNEQFF.

This clone was recorded a few times. The rearrangement uses TRBV7-9 and TRBJ2-7; 7 bases align to TRBD2. This CDR3 spans 15 amino acids. Germline lookup yields CDR1 SEHNR and CDR2 FQNEAQ (reference sequence). Trimming at V came to 5 bases and at J to 3 bases, leaving 10 bases not matched to a gene. The CDR3 nucleotides read TGTGCCAGCAGCCATAGCGCGTGGGAGGGCTACGAGCAGTACTTC. Protein sequence: CASSHSAWEGYEQYF.

The chain combines TRBV7-8 with TRBJ1-5; tentatively, D is TRBD1 (5 bases). Trimming removed 5 bases from V and 4 bases from J, with 18 bases in between. This CDR3 is built from 16 residues. CDR1 is SGHVS and CDR2 is FQNEAQ in the germline V gene. The CDR3 DNA reads as TGTGCCAGCAGCCCGACGGGACTTCTGGCAAATCAGCCCCAGCATTTT. It encodes CASSPTGLLANQPQHF.

The chain is built from TRBV27 and TRBJ2-1; TRBD2 matches 14 bases. V lost 0 bases to trimming and J lost 5 bases; unmatched junction nucleotides: 3. The length of the CDR3 is 17 residues. Germline values: CDR1 MNHEY, CDR2 SMNVEV (reference sequence). CDR3 sequence (DNA): TGTGCCAGCAGTTTATCGACTAGCGGGAGGGCCCACAATGAGCAGTTCTTC. Protein product: CASSLSTSGRAHNEQFF.

This chain connects TRBV11-3 to TRBJ2-3, with TRBD2 as a possible D gene (6 bases). With 5 bases removed from V and 4 bases from J, the gap between germline ends came to 19 bases. The CDR3 consists of 16 residues. Germline-derived CDR1 and CDR2 are SGHNT and YENEEA. The CDR3 here is CASSPLAGRSADTQYF. DNA for the CDR3: TGTGCCAGCAGCCCTTTGGCAGGGAGGTCGGCAGATACGCAGTATTTT.

The V call is TRBV10-3, the J call TRBJ2-5, with 14 bases lining up with TRBD2. This CDR3 contains 16 residues. V was pared by 6 bases and J by 0 bases, with 3 bases of the junction left unmatched. Germline assignment: CDR1 ENHRY and CDR2 SYGVKD. The DNA for the CDR3 is TGTGCCATCAGAGCGGGACTAGCGGGAGACCAAGAGACCCAGTACTTC. Its translation is CAIRAGLAGDQETQYF.

This chain connects TRBV6-5 to TRBJ1-2, with D unresolved. V lost 5 bases and J lost 8, with 12 bases in between. CDR1 is MNHEY, CDR2 SVGAGI, per germline. The CDR3 loop spans 12 amino acids. CDR3 DNA sequence: TGTGCCAGCAGTAGTACAGCGGTAGGCTACACCTTC. Translated, it gives CASSSTAVGYTF.

This chain connects TRBV18 to TRBJ1-2, with D possibly matching TRBD1 (5 bases). V lost 5 bases and J lost 1, with 14 bases in between. The CDR3 spans 15 residues. Germline assignment: CDR1 KGHSH and CDR2 LQKENI. CDR3 loop: CASSYFGQSNYGYTF. The DNA of the CDR3 is TGTGCCAGCTCATACTTTGGACAAAGTAACTATGGCTACACCTTC.

The CDR3 coding sequence is TGTGCCAGCTCACCATTCAGGGTAGAAGAGACCCAGTACTTC. It yields the protein CASSPFRVEETQYF. V usage is TRBV18 and J usage is TRBJ2-5; maybe TRBD1 (5 bases). Trimming pared 2 bases from V and 3 bases from J, leaving 10 bases between. Germline CDR1 KGHSH, CDR2 LQKENI. The CDR3 has 14 residues.

The V gene is TRBV30, the J gene TRBJ1-1; 8 bases are shared with TRBD1. The V and J ends lost 0 bases and 7 bases, in that order; junction bases with no gene match: 10. Germline V gene sequence: CDR1 GTSNPN, CDR2 SVGIG (reference sequence). The CDR3 loop spans 15 amino acids. CDR3 protein: CAWSVRGRGLSEAFF. The CDR3 DNA reads as TGTGCCTGGAGTGTACGCGGCAGGGGGCTAAGTGAAGCTTTCTTT.

V gene TRBV7-2 combines with J gene TRBJ1-5, with 9 bases lining up with TRBD1. The CDR3 spans 16 residues. J gave up 11 bases and V 1 base, and 12 bases lay outside the gene matches. Germline CDR1 is SGHTA and CDR2 is FQGNSA. The CDR3 coding sequence is TGTGCCAGCAGCTTAGGGTCCGGGACAGGGATTCTAGCCCAGCATTTT. Amino acids: CASSLGSGTGILAQHF.

The chain combines TRBV6-1 with TRBJ1-5; maybe TRBD1 (5 bases). Germline V lookup: CDR1 MNHNS, CDR2 SASEGT. V was pared by 2 bases and J by 7 bases, with 24 bases between. The CDR3 has 18 residues. CDR3 in amino acids: CASSEFGGGKGSGQPQHF. CDR3 nucleotide sequence: TGTGCCAGCAGTGAATTTGGGGGAGGAAAGGGATCTGGGCAGCCCCAGCATTTT.

This rearrangement joins TRBV12-3 or TRBV12-4 to TRBJ2-7; 8 nucleotides line up with TRBD2. V shed 6 bases and J 6 bases; nucleotides not matched to a gene: 4. This CDR3 spans 12 amino acids. This CDR3 reads CASRAGDREQYF. For the CDR3, the DNA is TGTGCCAGCAGAGCGGGAGACCGCGAGCAGTACTTC.

The chain links TRBV5-5 to TRBJ2-2; the D gene is possibly TRBD2 (6 bases). Germline CDR1 is SGHKS and CDR2 is YYEKEE (reference sequence). V was trimmed by 4 bases and J by 3 bases, leaving 7 bases between them. The CDR3 is 13 amino acids. Written as DNA, the CDR3 is TGTGCCAGCAGCAGACTAGACACCGGGGAGCTGTTTTTT. As protein: CASSRLDTGELFF.

The chain is built from TRBV10-2 and TRBJ1-2, with no clear D. The V and J ends lost 8 bases and 4 bases respectively, with 14 bases between them. The CDR3 loop spans 13 amino acids. Looked up from germline, CDR1 is WSHSY and CDR2 is SAAADI. The CDR3 protein is CASGSSRTYGYTF. Written as DNA, the CDR3 is TGCGCCAGCGGGAGCAGTAGGACCTATGGCTACACCTTC.

The chain employs TRBV18 and TRBJ1-2; no reliable D call. Germline V gene lookup returns CDR1 KGHSH and CDR2 LQKENI. V was cut by 2 bases and J by 6 bases, with 16 bases left in between. CDR3 length: 15 amino acids. The CDR3 DNA reads TGTGCCAGCTCACCATTTTCGGGTTCATTAGATGGCTACACCTTC. Its translation: CASSPFSGSLDGYTF.

The sample holds one count of this clone. V is TRBV4-1 and J is TRBJ2-2; 9 bases map to TRBD2. The CDR3 runs 17 residues. Germline CDR1 reads MGHRA; CDR2 reads YSYEKL. With 1 base clipped from V and 5 bases from J, the junction kept 8 bases outside the gene matches. The CDR3 coding sequence is TGCGCCAGCAGCCAAGGACTACTAGCGGGTGGAACCGGGGAGCTGTTTTTT. Residues: CASSQGLLAGGTGELFF.

V usage is TRBV7-2 and J usage is TRBJ2-4; 8 nucleotides match TRBD1. The germline V gene encodes CDR1 SGHTA and CDR2 FQGNSA. The CDR3 covers 15 residues. V trimming: 0 bases; J trimming: 6 bases; junction bases outside the gene matches: 4. The CDR3 protein is CASSLALDRVNIQYF. CDR3 coding DNA: TGTGCCAGCAGCTTAGCGCTGGACAGGGTAAACATTCAGTACTTC.

This rearrangement joins TRBV10-3 to TRBJ2-7; tentatively, D is TRBD1 (6 bases). The V and J ends lost 4 bases and 2 bases respectively, with 15 bases between them. CDR1 ENHRY and CDR2 SYGVKD come from the germline V gene. The CDR3 is made up of 15 amino acids. This CDR3 is CAISVWDTAAYEQYF. In DNA, the CDR3 is TGTGCCATCAGTGTGTGGGACACGGCCGCCTACGAGCAGTACTTC.

This clone was counted a few times. This chain's CDR3 is CASSLYLQGTGATRNQPQHF. Here the CDR3 DNA reads TGTGCCAGCAGTTTATACCTTCAGGGGACAGGGGCCACCCGGAATCAGCCCCAGCATTTT. The chain carries TRBV28 and TRBJ1-5, with 10 bases matching TRBD1. Germline V gives CDR1 MDHEN, CDR2 SYDVKM. V trimming: 1 base; J trimming: 4 bases; junction bases outside the gene matches: 16. There are 20 residues in the CDR3.

The rearrangement links TRBV5-1 to TRBJ2-3, with 10 bases identical to TRBD2. The CDR3 consists of 16 residues. CDR1 SGHRS and CDR2 YFSETQ come from the germline V gene. Trimming cost V 2 bases and J 5 bases; bases outside gene matches: 8. CDR3 amino acids: CASSLLSGLAIDTQYF. CDR3 bases: TGCGCCAGCAGCTTATTATCGGGACTAGCGATAGATACGCAGTATTTT.

This chain connects TRBV4-1 to TRBJ1-2; possible D gene TRBD1, 6 bases. Germline CDR1 and CDR2: MGHRA and YSYEKL. This CDR3 has 13 residues. The V and J ends lost 0 bases and 9 bases respectively, with 11 bases between them. The DNA for the CDR3 is TGCGCCAGCAGCCAAGATAGGCAGGGGAGCTACACCTTC. Its protein product is CASSQDRQGSYTF.

The V call is TRBV3-1 (or the pseudogene TRBV3-2), the J call TRBJ2-2, with 10 positions matching TRBD2. J was trimmed by 5 bases and V by 4 bases; bases with no gene match: 7. The CDR3 is made up of 16 amino acids. Germline loops: CDR1 LGHDT, CDR2 YNNKEL (reference sequence). CDR3 protein: CASSPLAGVGTGELFF. The DNA of the CDR3 is TGTGCCAGCAGCCCGCTAGCGGGAGTAGGGACCGGGGAGCTGTTTTTT.

This sequence joins TRBV6-5 and TRBJ1-1; 8 bases map to TRBD1. From germline, CDR1 is MNHEY and CDR2 SVGAGI. The CDR3 runs to 14 residues. Trimming took 6 bases from V and 7 from J; bases not matched to a gene: 10. The CDR3 sequence: CASRHTGGHLEAFF. The CDR3 coding sequence is TGTGCCAGCAGGCATACAGGGGGACACCTTGAAGCTTTCTTT.

The V and J genes are TRBV18 and TRBJ1-1; perhaps TRBD1 as D (6 bases). Trimming pared 6 bases from V and 3 bases from J, leaving 14 bases between. Germline V lookup: CDR1 KGHSH, CDR2 LQKENI. The CDR3 is made up of 14 amino acids. The CDR3 spells CASSPGQSYTEAFF. The CDR3 DNA sequence: TGTGCCAGCTCCCCGGGACAAAGTTACACTGAAGCTTTCTTT.

There are a few counts of this clone. V and J are TRBV6-5 and TRBJ1-6; D possibly corresponds to TRBD1 (6 bases). Trimming removed 5 bases from V and 4 bases from J, with 12 bases in between. The V gene's germline CDR1 is MNHEY and CDR2 SVGAGI. This CDR3 is built from 15 residues. CDR3: CASSHGTTYNSPLHF. The CDR3 coding sequence is TGTGCCAGCAGTCACGGGACAACTTATAATTCACCCCTCCACTTT.

This clone was seen once. The V and J genes are TRBV6-2 or TRBV6-3 and TRBJ2-3; TRBD1 is a possible D gene (5 bases). Trimming removed 6 bases at V and 5 bases at J, with 18 bases between. Per germline, CDR1 MNHEY and CDR2 SVGEGT. CDR3 size: 15 residues. In DNA form, the CDR3 reads TGTGCCAGCAGCCCCAGGGCAACCGAAGGAGATACGCAGTATTTT. Translating it yields CASSPRATEGDTQYF.

This clone was recorded only once. This CDR3 is CASSPQGQGNGYTF. CDR3 sequence (DNA): TGCGCCAGCAGCCCGCAGGGACAGGGAAATGGCTACACCTTC. The chain recombines TRBV5-1 with TRBJ1-2; 9 bases fit TRBD1. The CDR3 has 14 amino acids. Per the germline V gene, CDR1 is SGHRS and CDR2 is YFSETQ. The trim removed 4 bases at V and 6 bases at J, leaving 7 bases unmatched. The variable domain in full, completed from reference TRBV5-1 and TRBJ1-2, reads KAGVTQTPRYLIKTRGQQVTLSCSPISGHRSVSWYQQTPGQGLQFLFEYFSETQRNKGNFPGRFSGRQFSNSRSEMNVSTLELGDSALYLCASSPQGQGNGYTFGSGTRLTVV.

V is TRBV10-2 and J is TRBJ1-2; 9 positions agree with TRBD1. The J segment lost 8 bases and the V segment lost 6 bases, leaving 10 bases of the junction unmatched. Per the germline V gene, CDR1 is WSHSY and CDR2 is SAAADI. This CDR3 region has 14 residues. CDR3 protein: CASSFPDRGEGYTF. CDR3 DNA sequence: TGCGCCAGCAGCTTTCCTGACAGGGGGGAAGGCTACACCTTC.

The CDR3: CASSPSDRNQETQYF. For the CDR3, the DNA is TGTGCCAGCTCACCAAGTGACAGGAACCAAGAGACCCAGTACTTC. The genes are TRBV18 and TRBJ2-5; possible D gene TRBD1, 6 bases. Deletions cut 2 bases from V and 0 bases from J, with 10 bases between. CDR1 and CDR2 from the germline V gene are KGHSH and LQKENI. This CDR3 is 15 amino acids long.

This chain links TRBV6-5 with TRBJ1-2; D unclear. The germline V gene has CDR1 MNHEY and CDR2 SVGAGI. V was shortened by 4 bases and J by 4 bases, with 19 bases between the two germline ends. This CDR3 comprises 16 residues. The CDR3 DNA sequence: TGTGCCAGCAGTTTCGCCGGGAGACCGCTACTCTATGGCTACACCTTC. As protein: CASSFAGRPLLYGYTF.